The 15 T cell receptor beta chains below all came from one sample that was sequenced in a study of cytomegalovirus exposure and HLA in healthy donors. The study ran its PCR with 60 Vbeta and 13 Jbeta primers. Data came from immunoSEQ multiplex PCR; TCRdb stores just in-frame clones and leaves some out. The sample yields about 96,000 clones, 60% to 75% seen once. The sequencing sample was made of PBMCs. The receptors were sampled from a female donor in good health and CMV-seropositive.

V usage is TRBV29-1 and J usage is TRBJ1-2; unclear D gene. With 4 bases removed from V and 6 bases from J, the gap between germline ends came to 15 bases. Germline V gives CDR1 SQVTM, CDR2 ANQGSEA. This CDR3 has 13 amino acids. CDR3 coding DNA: TGCAGCGTTGGAATTCCGGGTTTAGATGGCTACACCTTC. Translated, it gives CSVGIPGLDGYTF.

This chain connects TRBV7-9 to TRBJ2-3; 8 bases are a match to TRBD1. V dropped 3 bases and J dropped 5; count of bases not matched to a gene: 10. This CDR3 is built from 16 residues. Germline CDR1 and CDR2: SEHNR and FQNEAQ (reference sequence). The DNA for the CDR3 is TGTGCCAGCAGCTTCGACAGGGGAGTTGGTAGAGATACGCAGTATTTT. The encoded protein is CASSFDRGVGRDTQYF. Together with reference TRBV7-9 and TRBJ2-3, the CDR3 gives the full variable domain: DTGVSQNPRHKITKRGQNVTFRCDPISEHNRLYWYRQTLGQGPEFLTYFQNEAQLEKSRLLSDRFSAERPKGSFSTLEIQRTEQGDSAMYLCASSFDRGVGRDTQYFGPGTRLTVL.

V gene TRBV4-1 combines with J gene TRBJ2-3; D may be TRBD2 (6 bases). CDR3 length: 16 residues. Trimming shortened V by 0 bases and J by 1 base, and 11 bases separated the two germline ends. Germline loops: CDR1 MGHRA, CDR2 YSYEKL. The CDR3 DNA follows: TGCGCCAGCAGCCAAGAGCGGGGCACCGGCACAGATACGCAGTATTTT. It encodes CASSQERGTGTDTQYF.

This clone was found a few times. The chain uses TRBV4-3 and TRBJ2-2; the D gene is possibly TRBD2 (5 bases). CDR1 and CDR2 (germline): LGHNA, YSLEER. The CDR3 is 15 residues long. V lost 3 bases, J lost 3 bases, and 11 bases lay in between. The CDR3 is CASSQILADTGELFF. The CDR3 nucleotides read TGCGCCAGCAGCCAGATTCTAGCCGACACCGGGGAGCTGTTTTTT.

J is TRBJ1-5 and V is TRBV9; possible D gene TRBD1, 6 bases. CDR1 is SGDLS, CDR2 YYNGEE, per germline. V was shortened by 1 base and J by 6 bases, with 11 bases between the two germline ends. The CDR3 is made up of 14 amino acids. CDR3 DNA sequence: TGTGCCAGCAGCGTATCCCCAGGGGCTCAGCCCCAGCATTTT. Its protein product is CASSVSPGAQPQHF.

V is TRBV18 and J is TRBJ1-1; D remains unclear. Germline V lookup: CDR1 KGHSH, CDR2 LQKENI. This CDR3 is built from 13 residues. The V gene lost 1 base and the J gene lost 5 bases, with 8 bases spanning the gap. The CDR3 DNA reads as TGTGCCAGCTCACCACGAGTAGAAACTGAAGCTTTCTTT. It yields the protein CASSPRVETEAFF.

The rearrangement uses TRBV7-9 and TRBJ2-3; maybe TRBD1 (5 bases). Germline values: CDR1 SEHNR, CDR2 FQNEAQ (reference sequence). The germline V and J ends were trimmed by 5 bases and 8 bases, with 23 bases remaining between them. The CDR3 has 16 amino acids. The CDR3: CASSPLGSQGKGTQYF. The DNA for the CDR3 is TGTGCCAGCAGCCCACTCGGAAGCCAGGGAAAGGGTACGCAGTATTTT.

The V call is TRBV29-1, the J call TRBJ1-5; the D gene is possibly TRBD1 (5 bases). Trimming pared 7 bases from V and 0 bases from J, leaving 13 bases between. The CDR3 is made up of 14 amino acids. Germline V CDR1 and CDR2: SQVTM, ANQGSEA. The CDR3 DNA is TGCAGCGCGGCACAGGCGAATAGCAATCAGCCCCAGCATTTT. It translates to CSAAQANSNQPQHF.

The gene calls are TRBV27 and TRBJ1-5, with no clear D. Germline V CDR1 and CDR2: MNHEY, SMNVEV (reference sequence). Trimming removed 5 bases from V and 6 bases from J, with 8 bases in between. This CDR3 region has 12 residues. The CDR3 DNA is TGTGCCAGCAGTCCCCCAGGTCAGCCCCAGCATTTT. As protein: CASSPPGQPQHF.

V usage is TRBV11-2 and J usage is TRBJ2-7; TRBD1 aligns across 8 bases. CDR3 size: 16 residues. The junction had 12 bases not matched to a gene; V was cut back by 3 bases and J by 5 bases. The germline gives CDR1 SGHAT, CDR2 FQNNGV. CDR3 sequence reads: CASSFDRGFDPHEQYF. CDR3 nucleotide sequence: TGTGCCAGCAGCTTCGACAGGGGCTTTGACCCTCACGAGCAGTACTTC.

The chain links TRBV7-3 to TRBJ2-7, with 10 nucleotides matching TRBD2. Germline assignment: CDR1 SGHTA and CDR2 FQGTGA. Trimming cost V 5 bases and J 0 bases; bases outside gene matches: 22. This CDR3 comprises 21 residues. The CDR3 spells CASSLFTVASGSVGNSYEQYF. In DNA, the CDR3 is TGTGCCAGCAGCCTCTTTACGGTCGCTAGCGGGAGTGTCGGAAACTCCTACGAGCAGTACTTC.

CDR3 nucleotide sequence: TGTGCCAGCAGCTCAGGGACAGCCCGTTTGAGCTCCTACAATGAGCAGTTCTTC. This gives the protein CASSSGTARLSSYNEQFF. This rearrangement joins TRBV11-2 to TRBJ2-1; 7 bases agree with TRBD1. Per the germline V gene, CDR1 is SGHAT and CDR2 is FQNNGV. This CDR3 region has 18 residues. The V and J ends lost 4 bases and 0 bases, in that order; junction bases with no gene match: 12.

Written as DNA, the CDR3 is TGTGCCAGCAGCTATACCGATCGACTAGCGGGGGCGTCCTACAATGAGCAGTTCTTC. This gives the protein CASSYTDRLAGASYNEQFF. V gene TRBV7-6 combines with J gene TRBJ2-1, with 12 bases aligning to TRBD2. The CDR3 extends over 19 amino acids. V was pared by 4 bases and J by 1 base, with 11 bases of the junction left unmatched. Germline CDR1 is SGHVS and CDR2 is FNYEAQ.

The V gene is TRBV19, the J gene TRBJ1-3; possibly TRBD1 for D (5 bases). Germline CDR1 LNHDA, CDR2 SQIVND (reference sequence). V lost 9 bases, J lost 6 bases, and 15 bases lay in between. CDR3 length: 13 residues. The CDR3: CASLRRGSNTIYF. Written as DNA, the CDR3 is TGTGCCAGCCTAAGAAGGGGTTCAAACACCATATATTTT. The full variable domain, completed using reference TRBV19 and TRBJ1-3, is DGGITQSPKYLFRKEGQNVTLSCEQNLNHDAMYWYRQDPGQGLRLIYYSQIVNDFQKGDIAEGYSVSREKKESFPLTVTSAQKNPTAFYLCASLRRGSNTIYFGEGSWLTVV.

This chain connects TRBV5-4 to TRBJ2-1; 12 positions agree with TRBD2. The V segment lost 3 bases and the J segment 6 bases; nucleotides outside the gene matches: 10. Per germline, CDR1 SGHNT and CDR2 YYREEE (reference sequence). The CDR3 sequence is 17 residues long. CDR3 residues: CASSSGSSGGALNEQFF. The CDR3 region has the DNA TGTGCCAGCAGCTCCGGTTCTAGCGGGGGGGCCCTCAATGAGCAGTTCTTC. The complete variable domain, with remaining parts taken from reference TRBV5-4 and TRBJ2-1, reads ETGVTQSPTHLIKTRGQQVTLRCSSQSGHNTVSWYQQALGQGPQFIFQYYREEENGRGNFPPRFSGLQFPNYSSELNVNALELDDSALYLCASSSGSSGGALNEQFFGPGTRLTVL.